This entry concerns a single TCR beta chain. The sample comes from a study of PD-L1 blockade in urothelial cancer. The wider study: About 90% of the roughly 29 patients were males with bladder-origin urothelial cancer. Blood samples had a median of 141,255 T cells.

Using immunoSEQ multiplex PCR, the repertoire was profiled, and TCRdb retains in-frame clones only, with some absent. This table holds 70,000 to 90,000 clones, about four fifths found once. Metastatic or locally advanced urothelial carcinoma was present in the patients. Trimming removed 4 bases from V and 5 bases from J; junction bases left unmatched: 9. The CDR3 consists of 15 residues. The germline CDR1 and CDR2 sequences are MGHRA and YSYEKL. The receptor comes from a man between 65 and 79 years old with urothelial cancer. This specimen consisted of PBMCs, obtained around atezolizumab (anti-PD-L1) treatment. The J gene is TRBJ2-7, the V gene TRBV4-1; 9 bases map to TRBD1. The CDR3, as DNA: TGCGCCAGCAGCCTGGCCCCCGGGACAGGGAACGAGCAGTACTTC. Its protein is CASSLAPGTGNEQYF.